The clone carrying this T cell receptor beta chain came up a few times. The antigen is not known. The entry originates in a study of T-cell reconstitution after alpha-beta-depleted transplantation in children. Construction of the TCRbeta library involved unique molecular identifiers. MiXCR, run by TCRdb on the PCR reads, gives a single entry per CDR3 protein. Among around 440,000 distinct CDR3 sequences listed, about a sixth were seen once. Findings of the study overall: Fresh T-cell production supplied most of the T-cell counts and diversity seen one year after transplant. It was reported that alpha-beta T cells came from several hundred expanded graft clones (about two months after transplant).

V shed 4 bases and J shed 5 bases, with 15 bases lying between them. CDR1 is SGHRS and CDR2 is YFSETQ in the germline V gene. The CDR3 is made up of 14 amino acids. Sequenced here: PBMCs, mostly from graft donor cells, sampled 360 days after TCRalphabeta/CD19-depleted stem cell transplant. This chain uses TRBV5-1 with TRBJ2-5; D possibly corresponds to TRBD2 (6 bases). The receptor was derived from a boy in the first two years of life who had a stem cell transplant for Wiskott-Aldrich syndrome, so the T cells may come from the graft donor. The chain's CDR3 is CASSGAWGGETQYF. Here the CDR3 DNA reads TGCGCCAGCAGCGGAGCCTGGGGAGGCGAGACCCAGTACTTC.